This entry concerns a single T cell receptor beta chain. No antigen is known for it. Compared with germline, one end of the junction differs, possibly owing to a read error. Primers for the PCR totalled 60 Vbeta and 13 Jbeta. Using immunoSEQ multiplex PCR, the repertoire was profiled, and TCRdb retains in-frame clones only, with some absent. Among about 94,000 clones listed, roughly 80% were seen once. The sample belongs to a study of cytomegalovirus exposure and HLA in healthy donors. Study-level results: The study had only CMV serostatus as immune exposure information.

This CDR3 has 17 amino acids. CDR1 is SGHDT, CDR2 YYEEEE, per germline. The chain combines TRBV5-6 with TRBJ1-4; D might be TRBD1 (6 bases). This sequence originates from a middle-aged man in good health and CMV-seropositive. The material sequenced was PBMCs. Here the CDR3 DNA reads TGTGCCAGCAGCCCGTCCGGAACAGGGTCAACTGATGAAAAACTGTTTTTT. Its protein product is CASSPSGTGSTDEKLFF.